The 8 T cell receptor beta chains in this list originate from one sample, sequenced in a study of OX40 agonist ivuxolimab in advanced cancers. TCRdb's copy holds only in-frame clones and misses some; the assay was immunoSEQ multiplex PCR. Of some 81,000 clones listed, 86% were seen once; the top ten hold less than 2%. Sample: CD4+ or CD8+ T cells sorted from blood, taken in a trial of the OX40 agonist ivuxolimab. These receptors were taken from an adult with an advanced solid tumor such as melanoma, head and neck, liver or kidney cancer.

The CDR3 is CASSSGQGSSYNEQFF. CDR3 DNA: TGTGCCAGTAGTAGCGGACAGGGTAGCTCCTACAATGAGCAGTTCTTC. This chain uses TRBV19 with TRBJ2-1; 8 nucleotides line up with TRBD1. The V gene's germline CDR1 is LNHDA and CDR2 SQIVND (reference sequence). This CDR3 spans 16 amino acids. The junction had 5 bases not matched to a gene; V was cut back by 4 bases and J by 0 bases. The whole variable domain, filled in from reference TRBV19 and TRBJ2-1, reads DGGITQSPKYLFRKEGQNVTLSCEQNLNHDAMYWYRQDPGQGLRLIYYSQIVNDFQKGDIAEGYSVSREKKESFPLTVTSAQKNPTAFYLCASSSGQGSSYNEQFFGPGTRLTVL.

CDR3 coding DNA: TGCGCCAGCAGCTTGGGCTCGTCTCGGGATTTCTATGGCTACACCTTC. Translation: CASSLGSSRDFYGYTF. V and J are TRBV5-1 and TRBJ1-2; D gene unclear. This CDR3 comprises 16 residues. V was cut by 0 bases and J by 4 bases, with 16 bases left in between. Looked up from germline, CDR1 is SGHRS and CDR2 is YFSETQ.

This clone was counted between two and nine times. Other DNA sequences in the same sample also yield this CDR3. The rearrangement joins TRBV5-1 to TRBJ2-3; D assignment may be TRBD1 or TRBD2 (6 bases each). Looked up from germline, CDR1 is SGHRS and CDR2 is YFSETQ. V lost 0 bases and J 5 bases, leaving 7 bases between the germline ends. This CDR3 comprises 13 residues. CDR3 bases: TGCGCCAGCAGCTTGGAGGGGGGAGATACGCAGTATTTT. This encodes CASSLEGGDTQYF.

The sample holds one count of this clone. V is TRBV10-3 and J is TRBJ1-3; D unclear. Germline CDR1 ENHRY, CDR2 SYGVKD. Deletions cut 0 bases from V and 1 base from J, with 4 bases between. CDR3 length equals 14 residues. The DNA for the CDR3 is TGTGCCATCAGTGAGTCGGCATCTGGAAACACCATATATTTT. This encodes CAISESASGNTIYF.

V is TRBV5-4 and J is TRBJ1-3; D might be TRBD1 (5 bases). Germline CDR1 is SGHNT and CDR2 is YYREEE (reference sequence). This CDR3 contains 14 residues. V was clipped by 0 bases and J by 8 bases, with 12 bases between them. Here the CDR3 DNA reads TGTGCCAGCAGCTTGGAGACGGGGCGAGACACCATATATTTT. This encodes CASSLETGRDTIYF.

The chain recombines TRBV28 with TRBJ2-5, with TRBD1 matching 7 bases. The CDR3 has 12 residues. After removal of 6 bases from V and 7 bases from J, the junction contained 5 bases not matched to a gene. Germline V CDR1 and CDR2: MDHEN, SYDVKM. The CDR3 loop is CASSSYRGTQYF. CDR3 DNA: TGTGCCAGCAGCTCCTACAGGGGGACCCAGTACTTC.

The V and J genes are TRBV11-2 and TRBJ2-3, with TRBD1 as a possible D gene (5 bases). Trimming stripped 5 bases from V and 1 base from J, with 13 bases between. The CDR3 is 15 amino acids. In germline, CDR1 is SGHAT, CDR2 FQNNGV. The CDR3 spells CASSQLGPGTDTQYF. The DNA for the CDR3 is TGTGCCAGCAGCCAGTTGGGGCCAGGCACAGATACGCAGTATTTT.

The chain combines TRBV5-1 with TRBJ2-5; 14 bases fit TRBD2. Unmatched junction bases numbered 2, after V lost 0 bases and J lost 1 base. CDR3 length equals 17 residues. Per the germline V gene, CDR1 is SGHRS and CDR2 is YFSETQ. The CDR3 sequence: CASSLAGLAGGQETQYF. CDR3 in DNA: TGCGCCAGCAGCTTGGCCGGACTAGCGGGGGGCCAAGAGACCCAGTACTTC.